The 4 T cell receptor beta chains given below trace back to one sample, sequenced in a study of shared clonotypes between healthy human individuals. Produced via immunoSEQ multiplex PCR; TCRdb's table is partial and in-frame only. The sample carries roughly 490,000 clones, 76% recorded once. Sequenced sample: PBMCs. The receptor set was obtained from a woman in her forties in good health. Some clones in this sample may be carry-over from other donors' samples.

The chain links TRBV21-1 to TRBJ1-1. TRBV21-1 is a listed pseudogene. The CDR3 contains 11 residues. The CDR3 loop is CASSMPFRAFF. CDR3 bases: TGTGCCAGCAGCATGCCCTTTCGAGCTTTCTTT.

On this clone itself: Additional DNA sequences in this sample encode the identical CDR3. The V and J genes are TRBV5-6 and TRBJ2-7; D unclear. Germline loops: CDR1 SGHDT, CDR2 YYEEEE. Deletions cut 0 bases from V and 1 base from J, with 5 bases between. CDR3 length: 13 residues. This CDR3 is CASSLGQSYEQYF. The CDR3, as DNA: TGTGCCAGCAGCTTGGGCCAGTCCTACGAGCAGTACTTC.

This chain connects TRBV6-5 to TRBJ2-7; D remains ambiguous. Trimming removed 0 bases from V and 0 bases from J, with 12 bases in between. The germline CDR1 and CDR2 sequences are MNHEY and SVGAGI. This CDR3 has 16 residues. The CDR3 sequence is CASSYSFLSRSYEQYF. The CDR3 coding sequence is TGTGCCAGCAGTTACTCATTCCTGTCTCGCTCCTACGAGCAGTACTTC.

The V and J genes are TRBV28 and TRBJ2-7; TRBD2 matches at 8 bases. This CDR3 is built from 15 residues. CDR1 MDHEN and CDR2 SYDVKM come from the germline V gene. V was pared by 3 bases and J by 3 bases, with 7 bases of the junction left unmatched. The CDR3 is CASSLWGTRNYEQYF. The CDR3 region has the DNA TGTGCCAGCAGTTTGTGGGGGACTAGAAACTACGAGCAGTACTTC.